The 8 T cell receptor beta chains given below trace back to one sample, sequenced in a study of cytomegalovirus exposure and HLA in healthy donors. Primers included in the PCR were 60 Vbeta and 13 Jbeta primers. Clones were read by immunoSEQ multiplex PCR, and TCRdb kept only the in-frame ones, dropping some. The sample records roughly 150,000 clones, 60% to 80% being singletons. Sequencing was done on a sample of PBMCs. The source of these receptors is a man aged 25-45 years in good health and CMV-seronegative.

This chain joins TRBV19 and TRBJ1-5; a weak D match, TRBD1 (5 bases). V lost 2 bases and J lost 7, with 12 bases in between. In germline, CDR1 is LNHDA, CDR2 SQIVND (reference sequence). The CDR3 spans 14 residues. The CDR3 is CASSINSGGQPQHF. DNA for the CDR3: TGTGCCAGTAGTATAAACAGCGGGGGACAGCCCCAGCATTTT.

The CDR3 protein is CASSPRGGFDTGELFF. The CDR3 DNA is TGTGCCAGCAGCCCCCGGGGGGGGTTTGACACCGGGGAGCTGTTTTTT. The V and J genes are TRBV7-9 and TRBJ2-2; TRBD2 matches at 8 bases. The junction had 8 bases not matched to a gene; V was cut back by 5 bases and J by 3 bases. This CDR3 has 16 residues. In germline, CDR1 is SEHNR, CDR2 FQNEAQ (reference sequence).

The chain carries TRBV5-4 and TRBJ2-5, with D perhaps matching TRBD2 (6 bases). Looked up from germline, CDR1 is SGHNT and CDR2 is YYREEE (reference sequence). The CDR3 length is 14 residues. V was clipped by 3 bases and J by 7 bases, with 16 bases between them. The DNA for the CDR3 is TGTGCCAGCAGCTCAAGACTAGGTACTGGGACCCAGTACTTC. It encodes CASSSRLGTGTQYF.

This chain links TRBV2 with TRBJ2-7; a possible D gene is TRBD1 (5 bases). V gave up 3 bases and J gave up 0 bases, with 12 bases separating them. Germline V gene data show CDR1 as SNHLY and CDR2 as FYNNEI. The CDR3 is 15 amino acids. CDR3 nucleotide sequence: TGTGCCAGCAGTGACGCAGGGCTAATCTCCTACGAGCAGTACTTC. It encodes CASSDAGLISYEQYF.

This clone has only one observation. V and J are TRBV28 and TRBJ2-5; the D gene is possibly TRBD1 (5 bases). The CDR3 sequence is 14 residues long. Trimming shortened V by 7 bases and J by 7 bases, and 19 bases separated the two germline ends. Germline V gene sequence: CDR1 MDHEN, CDR2 SYDVKM. This chain's CDR3 is CASTPLQPQGTQYF. The DNA of the CDR3 is TGTGCCAGCACTCCACTCCAGCCCCAGGGGACCCAGTACTTC.

The rearrangement joins TRBV14 to TRBJ2-7; D gene ambiguous. With 3 bases removed from V and 9 bases from J, the gap between germline ends came to 12 bases. Germline loops: CDR1 SGHDN, CDR2 FVKESK. This CDR3 comprises 12 residues. CDR3 DNA sequence: TGTGCCAGCAGCCAGACATCGATGCGGCAGTACTTC. Its translation: CASSQTSMRQYF.

The rearrangement uses TRBV10-3 and TRBJ1-1; perhaps TRBD1 as D (6 bases). V lost 7 bases and J lost 3, with 15 bases in between. This CDR3 spans 14 amino acids. Germline values: CDR1 ENHRY, CDR2 SYGVKD. CDR3 sequence reads: CAITRGPGDTEAFF. The CDR3 bases are TGTGCCATCACTAGAGGGCCAGGGGACACTGAAGCTTTCTTT.

The chain has TRBV5-4 and TRBJ2-1; 8 positions match TRBD2. The CDR3 covers 15 residues. The V gene's germline CDR1 is SGHNT and CDR2 YYREEE (reference sequence). V shed 0 bases, J shed 7 bases, and the junction held 6 bases outside the gene matches. The CDR3 sequence is CASSLDSSGHNEQFF. The CDR3 DNA reads TGTGCCAGCAGCTTGGATTCTAGCGGGCATAATGAGCAGTTCTTC.